The 29 T cell receptor beta chains given below trace back to one sample, sequenced in a study of tumor-infiltrating lymphocytes in primary liver carcinoma. cDNA specific to TCR beta was made from around 450 ng of total RNA, with a constant-region primer employed for priming. Library construction for TCR beta comprised three nested multiplex PCR rounds performed with slightly modified ARM-PCR. PCR rounds one and two used TRBV1-TRBV30 forward primers with a C-beta reverse primer for around 11 cycles each. TCRdb reprocessed the multiplex PCR reads with MiXCR, giving one entry per CDR3 protein. The sample consists of tens of thousands of distinct CDR3 sequences, roughly 77% of them appearing once. Unsorted bulk tissue, roughly 20-32 mg of it, served as the source for co-extraction of RNA and DNA. The sequenced sample was liver tumor tissue from sampling region 2. Subset described: tumor region T2, inferior pole. These receptors were collected from a man aged 40-50 years with primary liver carcinoma and hepatitis B virus infection.

This clonotype was seen at least ten times. The rearrangement joins TRBV7-2 to TRBJ2-7; D might be TRBD2 (6 bases). The germline V gene has CDR1 SGHTA and CDR2 FQGNSA. V gave up 4 bases and J gave up 3 bases, with 7 bases separating them. This CDR3 is built from 12 residues. In DNA form, the CDR3 reads TGTGCCAGCAGCTACGGGGGCTACGAGCAGTACTTC. Its translation is CASSYGGYEQYF. The variable domain in full, completed from reference TRBV7-2 and TRBJ2-7, reads GAGVSQSPSNKVTEKGKDVELRCDPISGHTALYWYRQSLGQGLEFLIYFQGNSAPDKSGLPSDRFSAERTGGSVSTLTIQRTQQEDSAVYLCASSYGGYEQYFGPGTRLTVT.

This clonotype has a handful of counts. A read error is possible here, since a much larger clone lies one base away. The V call is TRBV5-4, the J call TRBJ2-1; D might be TRBD1 (5 bases). The CDR3 totals 16 residues. The germline CDR1 and CDR2 sequences are SGHNT and YYREEE (reference sequence). The V and J ends lost 0 bases and 7 bases respectively, with 17 bases between them. CDR3 in DNA: TGTGCCAGCAGCTTGGGGTCAGTGGTGAAGGGGAATGAGCAGTTCTTC. This encodes CASSLGSVVKGNEQFF.

The chain uses TRBV7-3 and TRBJ2-7; the D gene is possibly TRBD2 (5 bases). The CDR3 sequence is 13 residues long. Germline CDR1 and CDR2: SGHTA and FQGTGA. Trimming left V 5 bases short and J 7 bases short, with 15 bases between. CDR3 sequence reads: CASSEVATGEQYF. The DNA of the CDR3 is TGTGCCAGCAGCGAAGTTGCGACGGGGGAGCAGTACTTC.

This chain joins TRBV11-1 and TRBJ2-1; 14 nucleotides match TRBD2. The V gene end was trimmed by 11 bases and the J gene end by 5 bases; junction bases not matched to a gene: 14. Germline V CDR1 and CDR2: SGHAT, FQDESV (reference sequence). CDR3 size: 17 residues. As DNA, the CDR3 is TGTGCCTGTAGCCTGGGACTAGCGGGAGAAGTCGACAATGAGCAGTTCTTC. Protein product: CACSLGLAGEVDNEQFF.

On this clonotype: A single base separates this from a much larger clone, so it may be a read error. The conserved phenylalanine or tryptophan is not found at the CDR3 terminus, so this likely reflects a read error. The genes are TRBV7-8 and TRBJ2-7; 9 bases align to TRBD2. Looked up from germline, CDR1 is SGHVS and CDR2 is FQNEAQ. J was trimmed by 2 bases and V by 4 bases; bases with no gene match: 6. The CDR3 runs 15 residues. CDR3 loop: CASSSTSGPPYEQYL. For the CDR3, the DNA is TGTGCCAGCAGCTCCACTAGCGGGCCGCCCTACGAGCAGTACCTC.

For this clonotype: Since a much larger clone is just one base distant, this may be a read error. This chain joins TRBV28 and TRBJ2-5; D possibly uses TRBD1 or TRBD2 (5 bases each). Germline CDR1 and CDR2: MDHEN and SYDVKM. V was trimmed by 8 bases and J by 1 base, leaving 14 bases between them. This CDR3 spans 14 amino acids. The CDR3 region is CASCASGTQETQYF. The CDR3 region has the DNA TGTGCCAGCTGTGCATCCGGGACCCAAGAGACCCAGTACTTC.

Remarks on this clonotype: The conserved phenylalanine or tryptophan normally closing the CDR3 is absent here, so this likely arose from a read error. V usage is TRBV4-2 and J usage is TRBJ2-1; 11 nucleotides match TRBD2. The CDR3 covers 16 residues. The germline CDR1 and CDR2 sequences are LGHNA and YNFKEQ. Written as DNA, the CDR3 is TGTGCCAACAGCGTAACCGGGACTAGCGGAAACAATGAACAGTTCCTC. The encoded protein is CANSVTGTSGNNEQFL.

This clonotype came up a few times. Since the CDR3 does not end with the conserved phenylalanine or tryptophan, this likely comes from a read error. The chain is built from TRBV6-1 and TRBJ2-7; 8 bases align to TRBD1. The CDR3 sequence is 13 residues long. The junction had 3 bases not matched to a gene; V was cut back by 6 bases and J by 2 bases. Germline V gene lookup returns CDR1 MNHNS and CDR2 SASEGT. The DNA of the CDR3 is TGTGCCAGCAGCGACAGGGGCCCCTACGAGCAGTACCTC. Residues: CASSDRGPYEQYL.

This clonotype was recorded a few times. This may come from a read error, since a much larger clone is one base off. The chain joins TRBV6-5 to TRBJ2-7; D is undetermined. Per the germline V gene, CDR1 is MNHEY and CDR2 is SVGAGI. The length of the CDR3 is 15 residues. This CDR3 is CASSREARSSYGQYF. The CDR3 DNA reads TGTGCCAGCAGTAGAGAAGCTCGGAGCTCCTACGGGCAGTACTTC.

V and J are TRBV7-2 and TRBJ2-3; D perhaps matches TRBD2 (7 bases). The CDR3 sequence is 16 residues long. Per germline, CDR1 SGHTA and CDR2 FQGNSA. The V and J ends lost 5 bases and 11 bases respectively, with 26 bases between them. The CDR3 DNA is TGTGCCAGCAGCCTCAGCGGGACACCGCCCCGGCGGGAGCAGTATTTT. Its protein product is CASSLSGTPPRREQYF.

Comment on this clonotype: The junction shows a germline mismatch at one end, possibly a read error. CDR3 sequence (DNA): TGTGCCGGCAGCTTGGACAGGTGGCTAGGGGAGACCCAGTACTTC. This translates into CAGSLDRWLGETQYF. The chain employs TRBV5-4 and TRBJ2-5, with 7 bases fitting TRBD1. Germline V gene lookup returns CDR1 SGHNT and CDR2 YYREEE (reference sequence). The CDR3 totals 15 residues.

Remarks on this clonotype: This clone may be a read error of a much larger clone one base away. The gene calls are TRBV7-9 and TRBJ2-5; 7 positions match TRBD1. Looked up from germline, CDR1 is SEHNR and CDR2 is FQNEAQ (reference sequence). This CDR3 comprises 15 residues. Here the CDR3 DNA reads TGTGCCAGCAGCCTCACGGGACAGCAAACGGAGATCCAGTACTTC. Amino acids: CASSLTGQQTEIQYF.

A word on this clonotype: Mismatch with germline at one junction end may stem from a read error. The chain employs TRBV29-1 and TRBJ2-2, with TRBD2 as a possible D gene (6 bases). The V gene's germline CDR1 is SQVTM and CDR2 ANQGSEA. This CDR3 is 15 amino acids long. The chain's CDR3 is CSVEDAAGTPEELVF. CDR3 nucleotide sequence: TGCAGCGTTGAAGACGCCGCGGGAACCCCCGAGGAGCTGGTTTTT.

In regard to this clonotype: Germline and junction disagree at one end, which may indicate a read error. The rearrangement joins TRBV25-1 to TRBJ2-5; D may correspond to TRBD1 or TRBD2 (5 bases each). Germline-derived CDR1 and CDR2 are MGHDK and SYGVNS. CDR3 length: 13 amino acids. CDR3 DNA sequence: TGTGACAGCAGTGATTACGGCTTGGGGGCCCAGTACTTC. Protein: CDSSDYGLGAQYF.

V usage is TRBV6-5 and J usage is TRBJ1-5; D is uncertain. Looked up from germline, CDR1 is MNHEY and CDR2 is SVGAGI. Trimming pared 9 bases from V and 8 bases from J, leaving 17 bases between. The CDR3 runs to 13 residues. CDR3 residues: CASRGSGPEPQHF. In nucleotides, the CDR3 is TGTGCCAGTCGCGGCAGCGGGCCCGAGCCCCAGCATTTT.

This clonotype has a handful of counts. A much more abundant neighbour one base away suggests this may be a read error. This sequence joins TRBV5-5 and TRBJ2-1; 8 bases are shared with TRBD1. The CDR3 loop spans 18 amino acids. Germline assignment: CDR1 SGHKS and CDR2 YYEKEE (reference sequence). CDR3 sequence (DNA): TGTGCCAGCAGCATCAACCCTTTTGGGACAGGTGCCTACGATGAGCAGTTCTTC. Translating gives CASSINPFGTGAYDEQFF.

This clonotype is judged medium-sized. The chain employs TRBV10-3 and TRBJ2-1; D unresolved. V shed 3 bases and J shed 10 bases, with 10 bases lying between them. The CDR3 runs 12 residues. Germline CDR1 is ENHRY and CDR2 is SYGVKD. CDR3 sequence: CAISEGSREQFF. The DNA for the CDR3 is TGTGCCATCAGTGAAGGCAGCCGAGAGCAGTTCTTC.

Concerning this clonotype: A read error is likely, as this CDR3 ends without the conserved phenylalanine or tryptophan. V and J are TRBV4-1 and TRBJ1-4; D perhaps matches TRBD1 (6 bases). V lost 4 bases, J lost 8 bases, and 20 bases lay in between. CDR1 MGHRA and CDR2 YSYEKL come from the germline V gene. The CDR3 runs to 16 residues. DNA of the CDR3: TGCGCCAGCAGCCTACCCTCGAGGGGGGCACGCGAAAAACTGTTTTTA. Translated: CASSLPSRGAREKLFL.

In regard to this clonotype: At one end the junction does not follow the germline gene, possibly because of a read error. V is TRBV12-3 or TRBV12-4 and J is TRBJ2-7; 7 bases align to TRBD1. The CDR3 totals 16 residues. The CDR3 protein is CTSSLGTGTVRYEQYF. The CDR3 DNA reads TGTACCAGCAGTTTAGGAACCGGGACAGTGAGATACGAGCAGTACTTC.

A note on this clonotype: As the CDR3 is not closed by the conserved phenylalanine or tryptophan, this likely results from a read error. CDR3 sequence: CASSSTGRLPGELFC. For the CDR3, the DNA is TGTGCCAGCAGCTCAACCGGGCGACTACCCGGGGAGCTGTTTTGT. The chain links TRBV5-4 to TRBJ2-2; D might be TRBD2 (5 bases). The germline V gene has CDR1 SGHNT and CDR2 YYREEE (reference sequence). CDR3 length equals 15 residues. The V gene lost 3 bases and the J gene lost 6 bases, with 15 bases spanning the gap.

V usage is TRBV6-1 and J usage is TRBJ2-7; the D gene could be TRBD1 or TRBD2 (6 bases each). Germline CDR1 MNHNS, CDR2 SASEGT. The CDR3 sequence is 14 residues long. The CDR3 region is CVGTYRGVAYEQYF. In nucleotides, the CDR3 is TGTGTCGGGACTTATAGGGGGGTCGCCTACGAGCAGTACTTC.

The chain joins TRBV18 to TRBJ1-1; TRBD1 matches at 10 bases. Germline loops: CDR1 KGHSH, CDR2 LQKENI. The CDR3 loop spans 16 amino acids. Trimming cost V 4 bases and J 3 bases; bases outside gene matches: 8. CDR3 nucleotide sequence: TGTGCCAGCTCACTCCGGACAGGGGGATTGGACACTGAAGCTTTCTTT. It yields the protein CASSLRTGGLDTEAFF.

Notes on this clonotype: One junction end does not reproduce the germline sequence, and a read error may be involved. The J gene is TRBJ1-1, the V gene TRBV12-3 or TRBV12-4, with a possible D match to TRBD1 (6 bases). The CDR3 has 14 residues. The CDR3 sequence: CAISLGQSNTEAFF. CDR3 bases: TGTGCCATCAGTTTAGGACAGTCGAACACTGAAGCTTTCTTT.

In this sample, this clonotype turned up once. A much larger clone differs from this one at a single base, so this may be a read error. The chain employs TRBV5-1 and TRBJ2-2; D might be TRBD2 (5 bases). The CDR3 length is 16 residues. Germline CDR1 SGHRS, CDR2 YFSETQ. CDR3 DNA sequence: TGCGCCAGCACCTTGCGGGCGATCGGGTACACCGGGGAGCTGTTTTTT. Translating it yields CASTLRAIGYTGELFF.

Comment on this clonotype: Germline is not matched at one junction end, which may reflect a read error. The chain has TRBV6-1 and TRBJ2-1; D ambiguous. The CDR3 consists of 15 residues. Germline V CDR1 and CDR2: MNHNS, SASEGT. CDR3 bases: TGCGCCAGCACCCCGCCAAGTGGGTCCTACAATGAGCAGCTCTTC. It specifies CASTPPSGSYNEQLF.

This clonotype showed up many times. CDR3 coding DNA: TGTGCCAGCAGCCCCCCTAGCGGAGTTTCGGCCGGGGAGCTGTTTTTT. Translation: CASSPPSGVSAGELFF. The chain recombines TRBV7-9 with TRBJ2-2; 7 bases map to TRBD2. The CDR3 runs 16 residues. Per the germline V gene, CDR1 is SEHNR and CDR2 is FQNEAQ (reference sequence). V shed 5 bases and J 6 bases; nucleotides not matched to a gene: 12.

Worth noting for this clonotype: The germline gene is not matched at one end of the junction; a read error may be the cause. The chain recombines TRBV14 with TRBJ2-1; D is unresolved. This CDR3 spans 14 amino acids. Germline-derived CDR1 and CDR2 are SGHDN and FVKESK. The CDR3 bases are TGTGCCAGCAGCATGTCCCCCAGGTGGAATGAGCAGTTTTTC. Protein sequence: CASSMSPRWNEQFF.

This clonotype appeared many times. This chain connects TRBV14 to TRBJ2-7; D remains ambiguous. CDR1 SGHDN and CDR2 FVKESK come from the germline V gene. The CDR3 covers 13 residues. V was clipped by 0 bases and J by 7 bases, with 10 bases between them. The CDR3 bases are TGTGCCAGCAGCCAAGATCTGAGGAGTGAGCAGTACTTC. Translating it yields CASSQDLRSEQYF.

About this clonotype itself: Its ends do not fully match the called genes, so a read error is possible. The chain joins TRBV5-1 to TRBJ2-2; maybe TRBD2 (6 bases). This CDR3 is 18 amino acids long. CDR1 is SGHRS and CDR2 is YFSETQ in the germline V gene. The CDR3 coding sequence is TGCGCCAACAGCTTGATGTTTGGAGGGACGGTGAGCACCGGGGAGCTGTTTTTT. This gives the protein CANSLMFGGTVSTGELFF.